This T cell receptor beta chain emerged from a study of glioma-infiltrating T cells after dendritic cell vaccination. This table comes from immunoSEQ multiplex PCR, and its TCRdb copy is limited to in-frame clones, with some not included. The sample shows fewer than 40,000 clones, approximately 91% of them seen only once. This CDR3 is built from 13 residues. The V end was cut by 7 bases, the J end by 0 bases, with 8 bases between. Per germline, CDR1 LNHNV and CDR2 YYDKDF (reference sequence). The sequenced sample was blood, obtained before dendritic cell vaccination. This chain uses TRBV15 with TRBJ2-3; no definite D call. The receptor was isolated from a human donor with glioblastoma. The CDR3 sequence: CATTETSTDTQYF. The CDR3 DNA is TGTGCCACCACCGAAACTAGCACAGATACGCAGTATTTT.